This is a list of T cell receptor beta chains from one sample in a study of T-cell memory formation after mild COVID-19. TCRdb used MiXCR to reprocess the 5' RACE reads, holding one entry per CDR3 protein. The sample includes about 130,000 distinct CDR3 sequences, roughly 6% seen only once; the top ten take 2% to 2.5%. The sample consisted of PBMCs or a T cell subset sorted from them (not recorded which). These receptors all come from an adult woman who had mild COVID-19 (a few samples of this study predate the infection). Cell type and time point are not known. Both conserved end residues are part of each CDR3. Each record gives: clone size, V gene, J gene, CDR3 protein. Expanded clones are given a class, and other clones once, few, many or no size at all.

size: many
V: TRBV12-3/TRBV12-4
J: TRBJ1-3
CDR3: CASGVWGLGNTIYF

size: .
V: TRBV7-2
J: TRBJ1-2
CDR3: CASSLAGFDGYTF

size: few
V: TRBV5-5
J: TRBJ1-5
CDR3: CASSLNRDQPQHF

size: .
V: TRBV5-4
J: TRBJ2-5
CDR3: CASSLDSGQETQYF

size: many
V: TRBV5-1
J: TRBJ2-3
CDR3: CASSLGQGWTDTQYF

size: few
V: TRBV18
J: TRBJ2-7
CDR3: CASSPRLAGGENGQYF

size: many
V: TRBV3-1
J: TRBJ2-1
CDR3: CASSQAGTNRNEQFF

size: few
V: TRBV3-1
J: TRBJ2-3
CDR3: CASSILGGHRTDTQYF

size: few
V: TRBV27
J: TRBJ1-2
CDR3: CASRDRVHGYTF

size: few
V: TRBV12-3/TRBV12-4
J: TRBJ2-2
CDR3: CASSLPGPEVVRRNGELFF

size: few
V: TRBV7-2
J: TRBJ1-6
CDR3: CASSLAGSKNSPLHF

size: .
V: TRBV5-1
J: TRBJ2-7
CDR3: CASSLGPGVGQYF

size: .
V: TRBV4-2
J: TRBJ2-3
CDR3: CASAAGGLLGTLADTQYF

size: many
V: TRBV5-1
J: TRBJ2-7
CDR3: CASTGGDRESYEQYF

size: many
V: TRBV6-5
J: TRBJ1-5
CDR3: CASSYAGNQPQHF

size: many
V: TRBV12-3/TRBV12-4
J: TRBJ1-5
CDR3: CASSPSWGSQPQHF

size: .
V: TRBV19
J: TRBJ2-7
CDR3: CATSSSYEQYF

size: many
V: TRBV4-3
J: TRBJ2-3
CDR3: CASSQAGDTQYF

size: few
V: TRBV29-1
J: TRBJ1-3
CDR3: CSVEDLGDSGNTIYF

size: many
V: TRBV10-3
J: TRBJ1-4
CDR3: CAISDKGGYEKLFF

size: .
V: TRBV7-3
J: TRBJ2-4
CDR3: CASSLTGGDNIQYF

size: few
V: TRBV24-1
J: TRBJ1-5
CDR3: CATSPRDSHQPQHF

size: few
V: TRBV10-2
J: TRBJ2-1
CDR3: CASSVLLSRNEQFF

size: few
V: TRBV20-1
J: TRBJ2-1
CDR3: CSAKGQLYNEQFF

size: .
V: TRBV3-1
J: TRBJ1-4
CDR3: CASSPQRTGVNEKLFF

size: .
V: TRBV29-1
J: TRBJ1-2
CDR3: CSVEQDRLRDGYTF

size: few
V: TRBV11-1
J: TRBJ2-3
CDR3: CASSLTPSGGTQYF

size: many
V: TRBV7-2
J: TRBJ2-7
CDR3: CASSLSTGGRGYEQYF

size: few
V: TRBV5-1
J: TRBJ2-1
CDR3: CASSLALWEDGGWNEQFF

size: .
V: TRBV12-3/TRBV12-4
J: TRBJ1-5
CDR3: CASSYRTVNSNQPQHF

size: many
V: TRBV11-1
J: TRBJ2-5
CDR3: CASSVYLATETQYF

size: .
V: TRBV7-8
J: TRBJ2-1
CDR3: CASGNGGGNYNEQFF

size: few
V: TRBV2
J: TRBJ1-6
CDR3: CASTRQYNSPLHF

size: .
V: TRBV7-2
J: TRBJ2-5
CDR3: CASSLVLRETQYF

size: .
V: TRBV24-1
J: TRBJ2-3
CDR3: CATSDHARADTQYF

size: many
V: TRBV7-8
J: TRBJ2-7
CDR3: CASRPPWKPYEQYF

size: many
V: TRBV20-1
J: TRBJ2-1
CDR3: CSARARTGVVYNEQFF

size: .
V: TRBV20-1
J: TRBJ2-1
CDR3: CSAREPGGYNEQFF

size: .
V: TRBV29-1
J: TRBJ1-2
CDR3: CSVTSPSYGYTF

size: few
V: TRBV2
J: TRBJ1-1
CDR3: CASSEYEGAYKLF

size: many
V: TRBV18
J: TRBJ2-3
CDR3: CASSSQDTDTQYF

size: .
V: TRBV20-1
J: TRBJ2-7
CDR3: CSAKPGSSYEQYF

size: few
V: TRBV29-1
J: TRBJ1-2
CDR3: CSVRQANYGYTF

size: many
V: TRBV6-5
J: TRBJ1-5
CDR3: CAILDRLSNQPQHF

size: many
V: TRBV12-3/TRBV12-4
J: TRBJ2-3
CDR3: CASSSRTASTDTQYF

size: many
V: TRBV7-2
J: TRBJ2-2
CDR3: CASSSIGGRVTGELFF

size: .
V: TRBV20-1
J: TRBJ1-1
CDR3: CSARPGTGVAEAFF

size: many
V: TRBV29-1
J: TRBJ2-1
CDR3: CSVEDQGQALNEQFF

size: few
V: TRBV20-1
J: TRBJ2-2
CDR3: CSARDRTSGGAYTGELFF

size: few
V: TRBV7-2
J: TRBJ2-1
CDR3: CASSLVGQGMYNEQFF

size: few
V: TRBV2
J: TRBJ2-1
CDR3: CASSARLASEQFF

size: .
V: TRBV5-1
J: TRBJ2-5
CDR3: CASSLADPGGETQYF

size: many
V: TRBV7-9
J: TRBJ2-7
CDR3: CASSSRRAGAYEQYF

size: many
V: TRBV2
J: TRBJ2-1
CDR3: CASSDGLAGALSYNEQFF

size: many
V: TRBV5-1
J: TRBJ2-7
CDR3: CASSLGQLNTYEQYF

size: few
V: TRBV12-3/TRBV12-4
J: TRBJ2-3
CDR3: CASSLFRGTRDTQYF

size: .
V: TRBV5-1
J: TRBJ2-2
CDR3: CASSEPTGNTGELFF

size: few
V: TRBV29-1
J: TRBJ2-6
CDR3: CSATGSQESGANVLTF

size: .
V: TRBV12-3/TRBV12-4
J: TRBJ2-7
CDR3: CASSPETLQGINEQYF

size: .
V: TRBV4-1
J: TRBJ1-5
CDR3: CASSPNAGVNQPQHF